The 27 T cell receptor beta chains below were found in one sample sequenced in a study of beta chain features in type 1 diabetes. Their antigens remain unidentified. Expressed TCRB transcripts were sequenced because the entire RNA isolate underwent reverse transcription. The data were produced by immunoSEQ multiplex PCR, yet TCRdb's version contains in-frame clones alone and is incomplete. The table lists 680,000 or so clones, 13% of them singletons. Study-level findings and limits: All four CD4+ subsets from Type 1 diabetes patients carried moderately but significantly shorter TCRB CDR3s.

The sequencing sample was made of naive CD4+ T cells from blood. The receptor source for this set is a man younger than 30 with type 1 diabetes.

There are a few counts of this clone. The chain links TRBV7-2 to TRBJ2-1; either TRBD1 or TRBD2 may fit D (6 bases each). Germline values: CDR1 SGHTA, CDR2 FQGNSA. The CDR3 is 14 residues long. The germline V and J ends were trimmed by 5 bases and 4 bases, with 12 bases remaining between them. The CDR3 DNA sequence: TGTGCCAGCAGCCCGGGGGCCGGGTACAATGAGCAGTTCTTC. Translation gives CASSPGAGYNEQFF.

V usage is TRBV7-2 and J usage is TRBJ1-2, with TRBD1 matching 10 bases. The CDR3 consists of 16 residues. The trim removed 5 bases at V and 4 bases at J, leaving 10 bases unmatched. From germline, CDR1 is SGHTA and CDR2 FQGNSA. CDR3 in DNA: TGTGCCAGCAGCCCGGGACAGGGGAGATCAATCTATGGCTACACCTTC. As protein: CASSPGQGRSIYGYTF.

The chain is built from TRBV7-3 and TRBJ2-1, with D maybe TRBD2 (6 bases). The CDR3 runs to 14 residues. V lost 3 bases, J lost 1 base, and 7 bases lay in between. Germline values: CDR1 SGHTA, CDR2 FQGTGA. The CDR3 here is CASSLAGSYNEQFF. CDR3 sequence (DNA): TGTGCCAGCAGCTTGGCGGGGTCCTACAATGAGCAGTTCTTC.

About this clone: The same CDR3 can be traced to other DNA sequences in this sample. The chain recombines TRBV6-5 with TRBJ1-1, with 8 bases aligning to TRBD1. Looked up from germline, CDR1 is MNHEY and CDR2 is SVGAGI. This CDR3 contains 15 residues. The V segment lost 0 bases and the J segment 4 bases; nucleotides outside the gene matches: 4. The DNA for the CDR3 is TGTGCCAGCAGTTACTCGCGGACAGGGCGCACTGAAGCTTTCTTT. This encodes CASSYSRTGRTEAFF.

The CDR3 nucleotides read TGTGCCAGCAGCTCATCGACGGATAAACTGTTTTTT. It codes for CASSSSTDKLFF. J is TRBJ1-4 and V is TRBV6-1; D is unclear. Trimming removed 6 bases from V and 11 bases from J, with 13 bases in between. CDR3 length: 12 amino acids. Germline V gene data show CDR1 as MNHNS and CDR2 as SASEGT.

V gene TRBV30 combines with J gene TRBJ2-3; D remains ambiguous. The CDR3 covers 14 residues. V shed 0 bases and J shed 1 base, with 8 bases lying between them. Germline V lookup: CDR1 GTSNPN, CDR2 SVGIG (reference sequence). CDR3 amino acids: CAWSVLGRTDTQYF. Here the CDR3 DNA reads TGTGCCTGGAGTGTACTCGGGCGCACAGATACGCAGTATTTT.

The rearrangement uses TRBV7-9 and TRBJ2-7; unclear D gene. V lost 4 bases and J 2 bases, leaving 3 bases between the germline ends. CDR1 and CDR2 from the germline V gene are SEHNR and FQNEAQ (reference sequence). This CDR3 has 11 residues. The CDR3 protein is CASSYTYEQYF. CDR3 DNA sequence: TGTGCCAGCAGCTATACCTACGAGCAGTACTTC.

This clone was counted between two and nine times. This chain joins TRBV2 and TRBJ2-7, with TRBD2 identical over 7 bases. The CDR3 totals 16 residues. Trimming cost V 3 bases and J 3 bases; bases outside gene matches: 11. CDR1 and CDR2 (germline): SNHLY, FYNNEI. The CDR3 DNA follows: TGTGCCAGCAGTGAGCGGTTAAGCGGGGCCAACTACGAGCAGTACTTC. Its protein is CASSERLSGANYEQYF.

This clone appeared a few times. The V and J genes are TRBV5-6 and TRBJ2-3, with 8 positions matching TRBD1. Germline lookup yields CDR1 SGHDT and CDR2 YYEEEE. Trimming removed 4 bases from V and 4 bases from J; junction bases left unmatched: 2. The CDR3 spans 13 residues. The chain's CDR3 is CASSPGGSDTQYF. DNA of the CDR3: TGTGCCAGCAGCCCAGGGGGCTCAGATACGCAGTATTTT.

In its sample, this clone was seen a few times. V and J are TRBV6-5 and TRBJ2-1; possibly TRBD2 for D (6 bases). CDR1 and CDR2 from the germline V gene are MNHEY and SVGAGI. CDR3 length: 14 amino acids. The V end lost 0 bases, the J end lost 7 bases, and 10 bases lay between the germline ends. CDR3 DNA: TGTGCCAGCAGTTACTCCAGACTAGTTAATGAGCAGTTCTTC. Encoded protein: CASSYSRLVNEQFF.

V gene TRBV30 combines with J gene TRBJ1-4; perhaps TRBD1 as D (5 bases). V was trimmed by 4 bases and J by 8 bases, leaving 20 bases between them. The CDR3 is 15 residues long. The germline CDR1 and CDR2 sequences are GTSNPN and SVGIG (reference sequence). CDR3 in amino acids: CAWTSRTGLGEKLFF. As DNA, the CDR3 is TGTGCCTGGACTTCCCGCACGGGGCTCGGAGAAAAACTGTTTTTT. Full variable domain (outside the CDR3, taken from reference TRBV30 and TRBJ1-4): SQTIHQWPATLVQPVGSPLSLECTVEGTSNPNLYWYRQAAGRGLQLLFYSVGIGQISSEVPQNLSASRPQDRQFILSSKKLLLSDSGFYLCAWTSRTGLGEKLFFGSGTQLSVL.

DNA for the CDR3: TGTGCCATCACAGTCCAGCCTACTTTTAACACTGAAGCTTTCTTT. It codes for CAITVQPTFNTEAFF. The chain employs TRBV10-3 and TRBJ1-1; no clear D. Germline V CDR1 and CDR2: ENHRY, SYGVKD. Trimming cost V 7 bases and J 2 bases, with 17 bases left between them. This CDR3 has 15 amino acids.

The rearrangement links TRBV30 to TRBJ1-2; TRBD1 might be the D (6 bases). The ends were cut back, 0 bases at V and 4 bases at J, with 9 bases in the middle. The CDR3 spans 13 residues. Germline lookup yields CDR1 GTSNPN and CDR2 SVGIG (reference sequence). CDR3 sequence reads: CAWSVPGVYGYTF. DNA of the CDR3: TGTGCCTGGAGTGTACCAGGGGTCTATGGCTACACCTTC.

This rearrangement joins TRBV11-3 to TRBJ2-1; TRBD2 agrees at 8 bases. Germline-derived CDR1 and CDR2 are SGHNT and YENEEA. V lost 5 bases to trimming and J lost 3 bases; unmatched junction nucleotides: 9. The CDR3 runs 16 residues. The CDR3 protein is CASSPLGGGIYNEQFF. The CDR3 nucleotides are TGTGCCAGCAGCCCCCTCGGCGGGGGGATCTACAATGAGCAGTTCTTC.

V usage is TRBV2 and J usage is TRBJ2-1; D perhaps matches TRBD2 (5 bases). CDR3 length: 11 residues. Germline V gives CDR1 SNHLY, CDR2 FYNNEI. V shed 8 bases and J shed 3 bases, with 5 bases lying between them. The CDR3 DNA reads TGTGCCAGCGGACTCTACAATGAGCAGTTCTTC. Amino acids: CASGLYNEQFF. The variable domain in full, with the rest retrieved from reference TRBV2 and TRBJ2-1, is EPEVTQTPSHQVTQMGQEVILRCVPISNHLYFYWYRQILGQKVEFLVSFYNNEISEKSEIFDDQFSVERPDGSNFTLKIRSTKLEDSAMYFCASGLYNEQFFGPGTRLTVL.

This clone came up a few times. The genes are TRBV6-6 and TRBJ2-7; D might be TRBD1 (5 bases). CDR3 size: 12 residues. The germline CDR1 and CDR2 sequences are MNHNY and SVGAGI (reference sequence). V dropped 5 bases and J dropped 5 bases, with 10 bases sitting between them. CDR3 nucleotides: TGTGCCAGCAGTCGACAGACAGACGAGCAGTACTTC. It specifies CASSRQTDEQYF.

This chain joins TRBV10-3 and TRBJ1-5, with a tentative D call TRBD1 (5 bases). The germline V and J ends were trimmed by 3 bases and 6 bases, with 9 bases remaining between them. Germline CDR1 reads ENHRY; CDR2 reads SYGVKD. CDR3 length: 13 amino acids. CDR3 DNA sequence: TGTGCCATCAGTGACAGGGAAAGTCAGCCCCAGCATTTT. As protein: CAISDRESQPQHF.

The sample holds a few counts of this clone. The gene calls are TRBV19 and TRBJ2-1, with D possibly being TRBD1 (7 bases). The CDR3 covers 13 residues. V shed 0 bases and J shed 10 bases, with 10 bases lying between them. Germline V gene data show CDR1 as LNHDA and CDR2 as SQIVND (reference sequence). CDR3 amino acids: CASSIEGGQEQFF. CDR3 coding DNA: TGTGCCAGTAGTATAGAGGGGGGACAGGAGCAGTTCTTC.

The J gene is TRBJ1-6, the V gene TRBV2; no firm D call. The CDR3 runs to 12 residues. Germline CDR1 reads SNHLY; CDR2 reads FYNNEI. Trimming shortened V by 6 bases and J by 7 bases, and 7 bases separated the two germline ends. CDR3 sequence (DNA): TGTGCCAGCAGCCCAGCGAATTCACCCCTCCACTTT. This encodes CASSPANSPLHF.

This clone was detected a few times. This sample includes further DNA sequences coding for the same CDR3. The chain has TRBV29-1 and TRBJ1-2; 7 bases are shared with TRBD1. This CDR3 region has 12 residues. Trimming took 6 bases from V and 3 from J; bases not matched to a gene: 4. CDR1 is SQVTM, CDR2 ANQGSEA, per germline. CDR3 sequence reads: CSVRTGDYGYTF. The CDR3, as DNA: TGCAGCGTCCGGACAGGCGACTATGGCTACACCTTC. The full variable domain, completed using reference TRBV29-1 and TRBJ1-2, is SAVISQKPSRDICQRGTSLTIQCQVDSQVTMMFWYRQQPGQSLTLIATANQGSEATYESGFVIDKFPISRPNLTFSTLTVSNMSPEDSSIYLCSVRTGDYGYTFGSGTRLTVV.

In this sample, this clone turned up a few times. The chain has TRBV4-1 and TRBJ2-7; D perhaps matches TRBD2 (6 bases). V lost 5 bases, J lost 0 bases, and 14 bases lay in between. Germline loops: CDR1 MGHRA, CDR2 YSYEKL. This CDR3 has 15 amino acids. CDR3 DNA sequence: TGCGCCAGCAGCGAGACGGCGGGGAGCTCCTACGAGCAGTACTTC. This translates into CASSETAGSSYEQYF.

The J gene is TRBJ1-2, the V gene TRBV19, with D possibly TRBD1 on 5 matching bases. CDR1 and CDR2 (germline): LNHDA, SQIVND (reference sequence). This CDR3 has 12 amino acids. Trimming pared 5 bases from V and 10 bases from J, leaving 14 bases between. CDR3 protein: CASSLPGGNYTF. The CDR3, as DNA: TGTGCCAGTAGTCTCCCGGGGGGGAACTACACCTTC.

The rearrangement links TRBV11-2 to TRBJ1-3; D ambiguous. Germline CDR1 and CDR2: SGHAT and FQNNGV. V lost 5 bases, J lost 0 bases, and 14 bases lay in between. The CDR3 covers 16 residues. The CDR3 here is CASSLQGGGSGNTIYF. The CDR3 DNA reads as TGTGCCAGCAGCCTCCAAGGCGGCGGCTCTGGAAACACCATATATTTT.

This clone appeared a few times. The genes are TRBV25-1 and TRBJ2-3, with D possibly being TRBD2 (7 bases). Germline V gene sequence: CDR1 MGHDK, CDR2 SYGVNS. V was shortened by 5 bases and J by 4 bases, with 19 bases between the two germline ends. CDR3 length: 16 amino acids. As DNA, the CDR3 is TGTGCCAGCAGTCTGGGGGGGGCCCCTTCTCCAGATACGCAGTATTTT. The encoded protein is CASSLGGAPSPDTQYF. Filled out from reference TRBV25-1 and TRBJ2-3, the complete variable domain reads EADIYQTPRYLVIGTGKKITLECSQTMGHDKMYWYQQDPGMELHLIHYSYGVNSTEKGDLSSESTVSRIRTEHFPLTLESARPSHTSQYLCASSLGGAPSPDTQYFGPGTRLTVL.

The rearrangement uses TRBV19 and TRBJ2-7; D may be TRBD1 (5 bases). This CDR3 has 14 residues. Deletions cut 5 bases from V and 5 bases from J, with 16 bases between. Looked up from germline, CDR1 is LNHDA and CDR2 is SQIVND (reference sequence). The CDR3 loop is CASSPQTARDEQYF. In nucleotides, the CDR3 is TGTGCCAGTAGTCCACAGACAGCCCGGGACGAGCAGTACTTC.

This clone was counted a few times. This same CDR3 is encoded by further DNA sequences in the sample. The chain combines TRBV2 with TRBJ2-6; D gene uncertain. CDR3 size: 14 residues. V was trimmed by 4 bases and J by 1 base, leaving 5 bases between them. The germline CDR1 and CDR2 sequences are SNHLY and FYNNEI. The DNA of the CDR3 is TGTGCCAGCAGTGGACCTTCTGGGGCCAACGTCCTGACTTTC. Encoded protein: CASSGPSGANVLTF.

This clone was found a few times. The genes are TRBV15 and TRBJ1-4; a possible D gene is TRBD1 (6 bases). The CDR3 extends over 18 amino acids. V was trimmed by 0 bases and J by 7 bases, leaving 21 bases between them. Germline CDR1 and CDR2: LNHNV and YYDKDF (reference sequence). In DNA, the CDR3 is TGTGCCACCAGCAGAGATGGAGGGACATTTGATAGAGGTGAAAAACTGTTTTTT. Encoded protein: CATSRDGGTFDRGEKLFF. Together with reference TRBV15 and TRBJ1-4, the CDR3 gives the full variable domain: DAMVIQNPRYQVTQFGKPVTLSCSQTLNHNVMYWYQQKSSQAPKLLFHYYDKDFNNEADTPDNFQSRRPNTSFCFLDIRSPGLGDTAMYLCATSRDGGTFDRGEKLFFGSGTQLSVL.